The TCR beta chain under discussion was sequenced for a study of cytomegalovirus exposure and HLA in healthy donors. There are 13 residues in the CDR3. Trimming took 2 bases from V and 3 from J, leaving 7 bases between them. Germline V lookup: CDR1 LNHDA, CDR2 SQIVND (reference sequence). A remark on this clone: The antigen is not known. Within the sample, other DNA sequences also encode this same CDR3.

The study ran its PCR with 60 Vbeta and 13 Jbeta primers. Repertoires were generated with immunoSEQ multiplex PCR, while TCRdb's copy carries only in-frame clones and drops some. The clone table shows roughly 100,000 clones, with the ten largest holding about 3%. Notes on the study in general: When analyzed later, a missense DCLRE1C variant was found to be linked to TCR beta V- and J-gene trimming. Prior analysis indicated that the majority of TCR beta V segments exhibited productivity approximately 87% or approximately 30% of the time. Later analysis suggested links between common viral pathogens and several top significant clusters.

The clonotype was recovered from a man between 40 and 49 years old in good health and CMV-seronegative. V and J are TRBV19 and TRBJ1-1, with D perhaps matching TRBD1 (5 bases). The sequencing input was PBMCs. The CDR3 is CASSIKGDTEAFF. The CDR3, as DNA: TGTGCCAGTAGTATAAAAGGGGACACTGAAGCTTTCTTT. The full variable domain, rest sourced from reference TRBV19 and TRBJ1-1, is DGGITQSPKYLFRKEGQNVTLSCEQNLNHDAMYWYRQDPGQGLRLIYYSQIVNDFQKGDIAEGYSVSREKKESFPLTVTSAQKNPTAFYLCASSIKGDTEAFFGQGTRLTVV.